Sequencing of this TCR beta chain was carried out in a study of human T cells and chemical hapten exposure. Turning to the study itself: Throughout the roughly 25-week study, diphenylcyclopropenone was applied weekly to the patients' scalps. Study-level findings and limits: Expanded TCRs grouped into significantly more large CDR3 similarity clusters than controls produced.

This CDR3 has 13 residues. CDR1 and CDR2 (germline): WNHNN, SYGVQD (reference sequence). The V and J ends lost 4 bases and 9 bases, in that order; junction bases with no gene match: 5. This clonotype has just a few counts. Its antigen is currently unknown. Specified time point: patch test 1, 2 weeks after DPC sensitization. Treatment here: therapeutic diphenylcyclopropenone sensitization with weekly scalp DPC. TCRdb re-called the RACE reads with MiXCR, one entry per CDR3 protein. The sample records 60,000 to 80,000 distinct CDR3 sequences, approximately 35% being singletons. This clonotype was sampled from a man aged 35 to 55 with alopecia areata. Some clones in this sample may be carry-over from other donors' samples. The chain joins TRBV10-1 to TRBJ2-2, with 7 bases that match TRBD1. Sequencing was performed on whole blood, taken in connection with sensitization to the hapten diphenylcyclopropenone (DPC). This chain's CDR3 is CASSAAGGRELFF. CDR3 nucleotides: TGCGCCAGCAGTGCGGCAGGGGGACGGGAGCTGTTTTTT.